Following are 13 T cell receptor beta chains from one sample sequenced in a study of T cells in localized non-small cell lung cancer. Profiled with immunoSEQ multiplex PCR; TCRdb holds only in-frame clones, not every one. This sample carries tens of thousands of clones, about four fifths of them seen once, and the ten largest clones take around 7.3%. The starting material was peripheral blood mononuclear cells, obtained before any cancer treatment. All receptors derive from a male donor aged 60 or over with stage II lung adenocarcinoma.

The chain uses TRBV27 and TRBJ1-2; no clear D. V was shortened by 4 bases and J by 6 bases, with 15 bases between the two germline ends. Germline lookup yields CDR1 MNHEY and CDR2 SMNVEV (reference sequence). The CDR3 is made up of 14 amino acids. CDR3: CASSSSTVRHGYTF. CDR3 sequence (DNA): TGTGCCAGCAGTTCCTCGACGGTCCGCCATGGCTACACCTTC.

By its share, this clone is medium-sized. One end of the junction fails to match germline, which may point to a read error. The genes are TRBV5-4 and TRBJ1-3; perhaps TRBD1 as D (6 bases). Germline values: CDR1 SGHNT, CDR2 YYREEE (reference sequence). This CDR3 has 11 amino acids. CDR3 nucleotides: TGTGCCAGCAGCTTGGGGACAGTGTTAGACTTT. It specifies CASSLGTVLDF. Variable domain in full (rest from reference TRBV5-4 and TRBJ1-3): ETGVTQSPTHLIKTRGQQVTLRCSSQSGHNTVSWYQQALGQGPQFIFQYYREEENGRGNFPPRFSGLQFPNYSSELNVNALELDDSALYLCASSLGTVLDFGEGSWLTVV.

This clone has just a few counts. This chain's CDR3 is CAWHQTVAHGYTF. The CDR3 coding sequence is TGTGCCTGGCATCAGACTGTAGCCCATGGCTACACCTTC. The rearrangement links TRBV30 to TRBJ1-2, with unresolved D. This CDR3 is 13 amino acids long. V shed 5 bases and J shed 6 bases, with 16 bases lying between them. The germline V gene has CDR1 GTSNPN and CDR2 SVGIG (reference sequence).

CDR3 coding DNA: TGTGCCAGCACTCCGGCGGGACAGATTAATGAAAAACTGTTTTTT. Protein product: CASTPAGQINEKLFF. The chain couples TRBV2 to TRBJ1-4; 7 nucleotides line up with TRBD1. CDR1 is SNHLY and CDR2 is FYNNEI in the germline V gene. Trimming removed 7 bases from V and 4 bases from J; junction bases left unmatched: 9. This CDR3 is 15 amino acids long.

This clone was picked up a small number of times. The chain has TRBV5-6 and TRBJ2-4, with D possibly TRBD2 on 6 matching bases. V was pared by 4 bases and J by 13 bases, with 12 bases between. Per germline, CDR1 SGHDT and CDR2 YYEEEE. CDR3 length: 11 amino acids. The CDR3 spells CASSAGTAQYF. CDR3 in DNA: TGTGCCAGCAGCGCGGGGACCGCCCAGTACTTC.

The chain joins TRBV6-4 to TRBJ1-2; D remains unclear. The V end was cut by 1 base, the J end by 7 bases, with 7 bases between. The CDR3 totals 12 residues. The germline CDR1 and CDR2 sequences are MRHNA and SNTAGT. The CDR3 DNA reads as TGTGCCAGCAGTGACTTTACAAGTGGCTACACCTTC. As protein: CASSDFTSGYTF.

V usage is TRBV6-6 and J usage is TRBJ1-5; unclear D gene. The germline gives CDR1 MNHNY, CDR2 SVGAGI (reference sequence). The CDR3 extends over 12 amino acids. The V end lost 0 bases, the J end lost 7 bases, and 4 bases lay between the germline ends. The CDR3 spells CASSYSGQPQHF. CDR3 nucleotides: TGTGCCAGCAGTTACTCCGGACAGCCCCAGCATTTT.

This rearrangement joins TRBV6-1 to TRBJ2-5, with 9 bases fitting TRBD2. This CDR3 comprises 14 residues. The trim removed 5 bases at V and 5 bases at J, leaving 6 bases unmatched. CDR1 and CDR2 from the germline V gene are MNHNS and SASEGT. This CDR3 is CASSNSGSAETQYF. CDR3 nucleotides: TGTGCCAGCAGTAATAGCGGGAGTGCGGAGACCCAGTACTTC.

This clone occurred once. This chain joins TRBV30 and TRBJ2-5, with D perhaps matching TRBD2 (7 bases). Germline V gene sequence: CDR1 GTSNPN, CDR2 SVGIG (reference sequence). CDR3 length: 14 residues. CDR3 residues: CTGWGGSRGETQYF. CDR3 nucleotides: TGTACCGGTTGGGGGGGATCCAGGGGAGAGACCCAGTACTTC.

The chain uses TRBV5-1 and TRBJ2-1, with TRBD2 identical over 7 bases. The germline V gene has CDR1 SGHRS and CDR2 YFSETQ. CDR3 length equals 15 residues. Trimming cost V 4 bases and J 2 bases; bases outside gene matches: 6. CDR3 sequence: CASSTTSAAYNEQFF. For the CDR3, the DNA is TGCGCCAGCAGCACCACTAGCGCGGCCTACAATGAGCAGTTCTTC.

The chain uses TRBV19 and TRBJ2-3, with no clear D. The CDR3 has 16 amino acids. Trimming removed 4 bases from V and 2 bases from J, with 16 bases in between. Germline V gene sequence: CDR1 LNHDA, CDR2 SQIVND (reference sequence). CDR3 amino acids: CASSRLAQRTTDTQYF. The CDR3 coding sequence is TGTGCCAGTAGTAGACTGGCACAGCGCACCACAGATACGCAGTATTTT.

The chain combines TRBV7-8 with TRBJ2-3; unclear D gene. CDR1 is SGHVS, CDR2 FQNEAQ, per germline. The CDR3 totals 12 residues. Trimming stripped 3 bases from V and 4 bases from J, with 5 bases between. DNA for the CDR3: TGTGCCAGCAGCTTCACCTCAGATACGCAGTATTTT. Residues: CASSFTSDTQYF.

This sequence joins TRBV25-1 and TRBJ1-6; weak D call: TRBD1 (5 bases). The CDR3 contains 14 residues. Germline CDR1 reads MGHDK; CDR2 reads SYGVNS. V was cut by 5 bases and J by 6 bases, with 11 bases left in between. CDR3 residues: CASSPGSSNSPLHF. The CDR3 nucleotides are TGTGCCAGCAGTCCAGGGTCCAGTAATTCACCCCTCCACTTT.